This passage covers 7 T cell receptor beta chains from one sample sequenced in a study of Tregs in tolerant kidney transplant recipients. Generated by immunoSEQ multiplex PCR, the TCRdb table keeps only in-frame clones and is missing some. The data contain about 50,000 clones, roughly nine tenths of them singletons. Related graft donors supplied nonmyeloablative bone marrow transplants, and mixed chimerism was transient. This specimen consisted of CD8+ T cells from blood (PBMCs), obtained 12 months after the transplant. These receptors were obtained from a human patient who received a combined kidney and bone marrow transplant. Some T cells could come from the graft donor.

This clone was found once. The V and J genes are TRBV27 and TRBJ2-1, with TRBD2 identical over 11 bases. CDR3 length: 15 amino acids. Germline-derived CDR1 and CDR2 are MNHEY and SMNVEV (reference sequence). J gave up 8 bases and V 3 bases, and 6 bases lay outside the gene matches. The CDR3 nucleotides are TGTGCCAGCAGTTTCTTAGCGGGAGGGGTAGATGAGCAGTTCTTC. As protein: CASSFLAGGVDEQFF.

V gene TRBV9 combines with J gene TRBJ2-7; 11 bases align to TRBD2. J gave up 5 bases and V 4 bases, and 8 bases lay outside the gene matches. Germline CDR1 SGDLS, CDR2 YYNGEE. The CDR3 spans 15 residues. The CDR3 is CASSPTSGRGHEQYF. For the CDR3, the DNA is TGTGCCAGCAGCCCAACTAGCGGGAGAGGCCACGAGCAGTACTTC.

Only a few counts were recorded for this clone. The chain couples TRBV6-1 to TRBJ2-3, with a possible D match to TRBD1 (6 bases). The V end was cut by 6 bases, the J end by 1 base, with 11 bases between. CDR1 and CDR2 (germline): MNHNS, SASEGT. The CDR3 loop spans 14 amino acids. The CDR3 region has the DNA TGTGCCAGCAGCGAGACAGGAGGCACAGATACGCAGTATTTT. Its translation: CASSETGGTDTQYF.

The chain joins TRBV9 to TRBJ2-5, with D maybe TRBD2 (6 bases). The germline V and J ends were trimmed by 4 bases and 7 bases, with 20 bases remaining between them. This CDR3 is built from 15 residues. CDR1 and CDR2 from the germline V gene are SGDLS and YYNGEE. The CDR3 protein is CASSQSGTPKGTQYF. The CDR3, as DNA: TGTGCCAGCAGCCAGTCCGGGACTCCCAAGGGGACCCAGTACTTC.

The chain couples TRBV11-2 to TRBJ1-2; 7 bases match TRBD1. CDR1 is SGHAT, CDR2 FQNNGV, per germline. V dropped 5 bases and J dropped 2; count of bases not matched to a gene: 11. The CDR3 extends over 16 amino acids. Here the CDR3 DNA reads TGTGCCAGCAGCACTACGGCCGGGACAGCGAACTATGGCTACACCTTC. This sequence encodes CASSTTAGTANYGYTF. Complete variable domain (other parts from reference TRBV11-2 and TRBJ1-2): EAGVAQSPRYKIIEKRQSVAFWCNPISGHATLYWYQQILGQGPKLLIQFQNNGVVDDSQLPKDRFSAERLKGVDSTLKIQPAKLEDSAVYLCASSTTAGTANYGYTFGSGTRLTVV.

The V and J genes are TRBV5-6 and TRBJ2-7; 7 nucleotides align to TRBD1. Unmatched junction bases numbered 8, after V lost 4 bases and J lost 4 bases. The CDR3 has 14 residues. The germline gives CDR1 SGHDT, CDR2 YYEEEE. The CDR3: CASSPGTVKYEQYF. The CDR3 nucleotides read TGTGCCAGCAGCCCCGGGACAGTCAAGTACGAGCAGTACTTC.

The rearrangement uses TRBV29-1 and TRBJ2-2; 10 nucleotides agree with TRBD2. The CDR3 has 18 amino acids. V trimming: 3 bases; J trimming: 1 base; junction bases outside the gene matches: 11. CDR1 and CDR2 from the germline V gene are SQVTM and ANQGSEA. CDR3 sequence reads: CSVEGTSDNSWNTGELFF. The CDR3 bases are TGCAGCGTTGAGGGGACTAGCGACAACTCATGGAACACCGGGGAGCTGTTTTTT.